One sample yielded the 18 T cell receptor beta chains listed below, sequenced in a study of early stage breast cancer tumors. Using immunoSEQ multiplex PCR, the repertoire was profiled, and TCRdb retains in-frame clones only, with some absent. The table has fewer than 9,000 clones, approximately 65% seen once. Sequenced material: breast tumor tissue. The receptors here all came from a person between 65 and 80 years old with breast cancer.

The chain couples TRBV2 to TRBJ1-5, with D maybe TRBD1 (6 bases). From germline, CDR1 is SNHLY and CDR2 FYNNEI. V gave up 3 bases and J gave up 4 bases, with 13 bases separating them. The CDR3 totals 15 residues. The CDR3 DNA follows: TGTGCCAGCAGTGATTACATACAGGGTAATCAGCCCCAGCATTTT. This gives the protein CASSDYIQGNQPQHF.

The V call is TRBV11-2, the J call TRBJ1-3; 7 positions agree with TRBD1. CDR1 is SGHAT, CDR2 FQNNGV, per germline. V gave up 5 bases and J gave up 4 bases; unmatched junction bases: 2. The CDR3 is 13 amino acids. CDR3 nucleotide sequence: TGTGCCAGCAGCCCGGGACAGGGAAACACCATATATTTT. Its translation is CASSPGQGNTIYF.

J is TRBJ2-7 and V is TRBV28; 11 bases agree with TRBD1. Trimming removed 6 bases from V and 7 bases from J; junction bases left unmatched: 20. The germline V gene has CDR1 MDHEN and CDR2 SYDVKM. The CDR3 is 18 amino acids. This chain's CDR3 is CASSLLTFSGTGGVEQYF. The CDR3 DNA is TGTGCCAGCAGCCTTCTGACCTTCAGCGGGACAGGGGGTGTTGAGCAGTACTTC.

This chain connects TRBV15 to TRBJ2-1; TRBD2 aligns across 7 bases. The trim removed 1 base at V and 5 bases at J, leaving 5 bases unmatched. CDR3 length: 15 amino acids. Germline V gene lookup returns CDR1 LNHNV and CDR2 YYDKDF (reference sequence). The CDR3, as DNA: TGTGCCACCAGCAGAGGGGGGACTACCCACAATGAGCAGTTCTTC. Its protein product is CATSRGGTTHNEQFF.

The chain is built from TRBV18 and TRBJ1-1, with D uncertain. The CDR3 has 13 residues. The V and J ends lost 9 bases and 2 bases respectively, with 13 bases between them. Germline lookup yields CDR1 KGHSH and CDR2 LQKENI. For the CDR3, the DNA is TGTGCCAGTCAGAGTGAGGGAAACACTGAAGCTTTCTTT. Translated: CASQSEGNTEAFF.

This clone was counted only a few times. This chain links TRBV18 with TRBJ2-4, with a tentative D call TRBD1 (6 bases). With 0 bases removed from V and 8 bases from J, the gap between germline ends came to 8 bases. The CDR3 contains 13 residues. Germline values: CDR1 KGHSH, CDR2 LQKENI. The CDR3 sequence: CASSPPDRHIQYF. The CDR3 region has the DNA TGTGCCAGCTCACCACCGGACAGACACATTCAGTACTTC. Using reference TRBV18 and TRBJ2-4 for the parts outside the CDR3, the full variable domain is NAGVMQNPRHLVRRRGQEARLRCSPMKGHSHVYWYRQLPEEGLKFMVYLQKENIIDESGMPKERFSAEFPKEGPSILRIQQVVRGDSAAYFCASSPPDRHIQYFGAGTRLSVL.

Comment on this clone: Other DNA sequences in the sample encode the same CDR3. The chain uses TRBV5-1 and TRBJ2-2; TRBD2 aligns across 7 bases. After removal of 0 bases from V and 7 bases from J, the junction contained 6 bases not matched to a gene. Germline V gives CDR1 SGHRS, CDR2 YFSETQ. CDR3 length equals 15 residues. The CDR3 reads CASSLESGGSGELFF. Written as DNA, the CDR3 is TGCGCCAGCAGCTTGGAATCGGGGGGTAGCGGGGAGCTGTTTTTT.

The chain combines TRBV6-1 with TRBJ2-7, with TRBD1 matching over 11 bases. Germline CDR1 reads MNHNS; CDR2 reads SASEGT. The CDR3 runs 15 residues. J was trimmed by 2 bases and V by 7 bases; bases with no gene match: 7. CDR3: CASILGQGGTYEQYF. The CDR3 bases are TGTGCCAGCATTCTGGGACAGGGGGGGACCTACGAGCAGTACTTC.

The chain couples TRBV5-4 to TRBJ2-5; 9 bases fit TRBD2. Germline assignment: CDR1 SGHNT and CDR2 YYREEE (reference sequence). The CDR3 covers 15 residues. The V and J ends lost 1 base and 2 bases, in that order; junction bases with no gene match: 3. CDR3: CASSLPSGGQETQYF. The CDR3 nucleotides are TGTGCCAGCAGCTTGCCCAGCGGGGGGCAAGAGACCCAGTACTTC.

This clone came up a few times. The chain combines TRBV7-9 with TRBJ1-1; D may be TRBD1 (6 bases). V lost 5 bases and J lost 4, with 14 bases in between. This CDR3 comprises 14 residues. CDR1 and CDR2 (germline): SEHNR, FQNEAQ (reference sequence). The CDR3 region is CASSEPTGITEAFF. The CDR3 DNA follows: TGTGCCAGCAGCGAACCTACAGGGATCACTGAAGCTTTCTTT.

The chain couples TRBV6-5 to TRBJ1-1; D not certain. V was pared by 5 bases and J by 5 bases, with 6 bases between. The germline CDR1 and CDR2 sequences are MNHEY and SVGAGI. This CDR3 spans 11 amino acids. Here the CDR3 reads CASSLGTEAFF. The CDR3 region has the DNA TGTGCCAGCAGTCTCGGGACTGAAGCTTTCTTT.

The rearrangement joins TRBV19 to TRBJ1-1, with 11 nucleotides matching TRBD1. CDR3 length: 22 amino acids. V shed 0 bases and J 6 bases; nucleotides not matched to a gene: 24. CDR1 is LNHDA and CDR2 is SQIVND in the germline V gene (reference sequence). The DNA for the CDR3 is TGTGCCAGTAGTATAGATCAATATTGGACAGGGGGCATGAACAGTAGGCCGTCTGAAGCTTTCTTT. Translation gives CASSIDQYWTGGMNSRPSEAFF.

The V and J genes are TRBV30 and TRBJ2-7; 9 bases map to TRBD1. Germline V gene data show CDR1 as GTSNPN and CDR2 as SVGIG (reference sequence). The V and J ends lost 3 bases and 3 bases, in that order; junction bases with no gene match: 3. The CDR3 is made up of 13 amino acids. The CDR3 region has the DNA TGTGCCTGGAGCGGGACAGGGATCTACGAGCAGTACTTC. This sequence encodes CAWSGTGIYEQYF.

This clone was seen only a few times. The V call is TRBV21-1, the J call TRBJ1-1. TRBV21-1 corresponds to a pseudogene. The CDR3 covers 13 residues. The CDR3 bases are TGTGCCAATACTGCTGGCAGAGGCACTGAAGCTTTCTTT. It encodes CANTAGRGTEAFF.

The rearrangement joins TRBV20-1 to TRBJ1-1, with D possibly being TRBD1 (5 bases). The germline CDR1 and CDR2 sequences are DFQATT and SNEGSKA (reference sequence). V gave up 6 bases and J gave up 9 bases, with 14 bases separating them. The CDR3 spans 11 residues. The CDR3 DNA reads as TGCAGTGCGAGCAGGGTTCTGAAAGCTTTCTTT. It is translated as CSASRVLKAFF.

Regarding this clone: A far larger clone is off by one base, so a read error is likely. V is TRBV1 and J is TRBJ1-5. TRBV1 is shown as a pseudogene. The CDR3 runs to 15 residues. CDR3 nucleotides: TGCACCAGCAGCCAAGTGACTGGAACTAATCAGCCCCAGCATTTT. Encoded protein: CTSSQVTGTNQPQHF.

V and J are TRBV5-5 and TRBJ2-5; 12 bases are shared with TRBD2. Trimming removed 0 bases from V and 4 bases from J; junction bases left unmatched: 10. Germline V gives CDR1 SGHKS, CDR2 YYEKEE (reference sequence). The CDR3 is 18 residues long. CDR3 amino acids: CASSLATSGGAIRETQYF. Written as DNA, the CDR3 is TGTGCCAGCAGCTTGGCGACTAGCGGGGGAGCGATTAGAGAGACCCAGTACTTC.

This chain connects TRBV29-1 to TRBJ2-2; D might be TRBD1 (6 bases). Trimming removed 7 bases at V and 4 bases at J, with 13 bases between. Germline lookup yields CDR1 SQVTM and CDR2 ANQGSEA. This CDR3 spans 13 amino acids. CDR3 coding DNA: TGCAGCGCCAGGGGAATGGGCACCGGGGAGCTGTTTTTT. Translated, it gives CSARGMGTGELFF.